The T cell receptor beta chain under discussion was sequenced for a study of blood T cell repertoires in COVID-19. The overall study: The cDNA or gDNA used as material had been derived from T cells, B-cell-depleted T cells, or PBMCs.

Produced via immunoSEQ multiplex PCR; TCRdb's table is partial and in-frame only. This sample has approximately 320,000 clones, with nearly 90% found just once. The V end lost 3 bases, the J end lost 4 bases, and 17 bases lay between the germline ends. Per the germline V gene, CDR1 is MDHEN and CDR2 is SYDVKM. The CDR3 extends over 16 amino acids. The sequence was collected from a woman aged 30 to 39 with COVID-19, enrolled during active disease. The V call is TRBV28, the J call TRBJ2-3; D not resolved. Sequences were obtained from peripheral blood. For the CDR3, the DNA is TGTGCCAGCAGTTTCTGGGCCGCCGGTTCAGCAGATACGCAGTATTTT. Translating it yields CASSFWAAGSADTQYF.